This entry features one TCR beta chain sequence. No antigen is known for it. The data derive from a study of cytomegalovirus exposure and HLA in healthy donors. Study-level results: Most TCR sequences showed up rarely, but some public TCRs showed up in many donors. In the analysis, some V segments, TRBV6-2 and TRBV6-3 included, were excluded as indistinguishable.

Participants comprised healthy donors of bone marrow. V lost 1 base and J lost 5, with 9 bases in between. Germline values: CDR1 SGHRS, CDR2 YFSETQ. This CDR3 spans 13 amino acids. The primer mix had 60 Vbeta and 13 Jbeta primers. Libraries were prepared by immunoSEQ multiplex PCR; TCRdb keeps only in-frame clonotypes and omits some of them. This sample has 130,000 to 150,000 clones, with under 90% found just once. This sequence joins TRBV5-1 and TRBJ1-1; tentative D call: TRBD1 (5 bases). Sequenced input: PBMCs. The receptor's source is a man aged 35 to 55 in good health and CMV-seronegative. This chain's CDR3 is CASSLTGQTEAFF. Here the CDR3 DNA reads TGCGCCAGCAGCTTGACAGGCCAGACTGAAGCTTTCTTT.